Shown below are 3 T cell receptor beta chains from a single sample sequenced in a study of shared clonotypes between healthy human individuals. The data were produced by immunoSEQ multiplex PCR, yet TCRdb's version contains in-frame clones alone and is incomplete. In the table there are nearly 2 million clones, around 96% of which are singletons. Naive CD8 cells lacked CD45RO and underwent positive selection for CCR7, leaving out terminally differentiated effector memory CD45RA+ cells. Sequenced: naive CD8+ T cells sorted from blood. These receptors were obtained from a man aged 18 to 29 in good health.

The rearrangement joins TRBV7-9 to TRBJ1-2; D unresolved. CDR3 length: 12 amino acids. Germline V CDR1 and CDR2: SEHNR, FQNEAQ (reference sequence). The germline V and J ends were trimmed by 2 bases and 8 bases, with 9 bases remaining between them. This CDR3 reads CASSLLQQGYTF. CDR3 DNA sequence: TGTGCCAGCAGCTTACTCCAGCAGGGCTACACCTTC.

The chain couples TRBV28 to TRBJ1-3; D not resolved. Trimming stripped 3 bases from V and 0 bases from J, with 6 bases between. This CDR3 is built from 14 residues. Germline values: CDR1 MDHEN, CDR2 SYDVKM. As DNA, the CDR3 is TGTGCCAGCAGTTTCCGCGACTCTGGAAACACCATATATTTT. This codes for CASSFRDSGNTIYF.

The V gene is TRBV28, the J gene TRBJ1-6; 10 positions agree with TRBD1. This CDR3 region has 16 residues. The germline CDR1 and CDR2 sequences are MDHEN and SYDVKM. The junction had 0 bases not matched to a gene; V was cut back by 2 bases and J by 2 bases. The CDR3 protein is CASSLGTGAYNSPLHF. DNA for the CDR3: TGTGCCAGCAGTTTAGGGACAGGGGCCTATAATTCACCCCTCCACTTT.